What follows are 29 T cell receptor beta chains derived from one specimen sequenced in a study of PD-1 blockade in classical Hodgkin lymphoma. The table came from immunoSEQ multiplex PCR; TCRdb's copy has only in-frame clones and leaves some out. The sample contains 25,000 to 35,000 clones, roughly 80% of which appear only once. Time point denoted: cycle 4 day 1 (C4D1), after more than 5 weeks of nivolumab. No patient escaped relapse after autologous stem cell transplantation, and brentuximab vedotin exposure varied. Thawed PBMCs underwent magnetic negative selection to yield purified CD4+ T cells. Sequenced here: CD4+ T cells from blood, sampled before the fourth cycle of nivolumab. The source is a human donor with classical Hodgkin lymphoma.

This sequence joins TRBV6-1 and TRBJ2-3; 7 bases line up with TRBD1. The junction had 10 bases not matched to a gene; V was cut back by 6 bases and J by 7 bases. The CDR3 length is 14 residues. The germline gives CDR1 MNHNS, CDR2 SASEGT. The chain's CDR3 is CASSLIDRVNTQYF. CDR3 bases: TGTGCCAGCAGCCTTATTGACAGGGTAAATACGCAGTATTTT.

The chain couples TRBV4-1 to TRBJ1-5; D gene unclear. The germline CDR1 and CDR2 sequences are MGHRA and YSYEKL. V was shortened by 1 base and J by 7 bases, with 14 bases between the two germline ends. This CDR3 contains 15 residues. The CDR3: CASSQGEGLGQPQHF. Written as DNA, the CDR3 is TGCGCCAGCAGCCAAGGTGAAGGCCTCGGACAGCCCCAGCATTTT.

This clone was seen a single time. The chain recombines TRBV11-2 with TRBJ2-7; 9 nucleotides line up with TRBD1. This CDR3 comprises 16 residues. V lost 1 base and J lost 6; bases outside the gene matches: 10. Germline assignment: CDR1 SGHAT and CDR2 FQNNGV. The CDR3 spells CASSLGLQGARVEQYF. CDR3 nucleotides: TGTGCCAGCAGCTTAGGGCTACAGGGGGCGCGGGTCGAGCAGTACTTC.

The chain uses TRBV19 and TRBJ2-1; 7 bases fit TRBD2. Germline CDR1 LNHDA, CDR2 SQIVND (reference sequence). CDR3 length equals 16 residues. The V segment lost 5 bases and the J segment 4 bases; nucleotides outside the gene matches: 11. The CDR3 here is CASSPRSRGSYNEQFF. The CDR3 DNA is TGTGCCAGTAGTCCCCGATCGCGGGGGAGTTACAATGAGCAGTTCTTC.

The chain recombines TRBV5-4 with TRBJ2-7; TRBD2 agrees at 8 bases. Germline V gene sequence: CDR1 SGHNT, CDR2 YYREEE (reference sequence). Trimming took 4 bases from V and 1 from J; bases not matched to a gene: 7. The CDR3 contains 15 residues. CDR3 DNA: TGTGCCAGCAGCCCAATCGGGACTAGTTCCTACGAGCAGTACTTC. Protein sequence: CASSPIGTSSYEQYF.

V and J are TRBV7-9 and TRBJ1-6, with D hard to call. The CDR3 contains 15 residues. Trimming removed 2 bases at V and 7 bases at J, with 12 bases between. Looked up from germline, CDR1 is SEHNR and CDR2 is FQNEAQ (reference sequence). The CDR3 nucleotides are TGTGCCAGCAGCTTAAATAAGCCGGGCAATTCACCCCTCCACTTT. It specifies CASSLNKPGNSPLHF.

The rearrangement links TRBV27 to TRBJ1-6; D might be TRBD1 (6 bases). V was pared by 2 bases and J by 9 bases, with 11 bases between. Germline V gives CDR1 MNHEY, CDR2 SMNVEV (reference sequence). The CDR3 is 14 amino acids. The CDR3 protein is CASSLTGPGSPLHF. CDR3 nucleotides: TGTGCCAGCAGTTTAACAGGGCCCGGTTCACCCCTCCACTTT.

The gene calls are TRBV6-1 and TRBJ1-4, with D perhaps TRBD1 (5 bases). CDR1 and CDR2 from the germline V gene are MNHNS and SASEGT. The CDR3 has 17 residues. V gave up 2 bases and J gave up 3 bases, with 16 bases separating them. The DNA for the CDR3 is TGTGCCAGCAGTGAAAGGCAGGGAACAACGGCTAATGAAAAACTGTTTTTT. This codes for CASSERQGTTANEKLFF.

This CDR3 is CASSLGTGGSLGEKLFF. In DNA form, the CDR3 reads TGTGCCAGCAGCTTGGGGACAGGGGGGTCGCTGGGTGAAAAACTGTTTTTT. The chain joins TRBV5-4 to TRBJ1-4, with 10 bases aligning to TRBD1. CDR1 and CDR2 (germline): SGHNT, YYREEE (reference sequence). The trim removed 0 bases at V and 7 bases at J, leaving 9 bases unmatched. The CDR3 is 17 amino acids.

The CDR3 nucleotides read TGTGCCAGCAGCTACCAGAGACAGTTTGAAGCTTTCTTT. This gives the protein CASSYQRQFEAFF. The genes are TRBV11-1 and TRBJ1-1; possibly TRBD1 for D (5 bases). From germline, CDR1 is SGHAT and CDR2 FQDESV (reference sequence). This CDR3 contains 13 residues. The V end was cut by 4 bases, the J end by 7 bases, with 13 bases between. The variable domain in full, completed from reference TRBV11-1 and TRBJ1-1, reads EAEVAQSPRYKITEKSQAVAFWCDPISGHATLYWYRQILGQGPELLVQFQDESVVDDSQLPKDRFSAERLKGVDSTLKIQPAELGDSAMYLCASSYQRQFEAFFGQGTRLTVV.

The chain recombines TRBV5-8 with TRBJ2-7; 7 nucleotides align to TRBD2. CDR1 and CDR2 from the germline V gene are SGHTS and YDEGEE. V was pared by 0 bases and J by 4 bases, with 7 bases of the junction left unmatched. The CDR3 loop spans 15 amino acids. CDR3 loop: CASSLVYGEGYEQYF. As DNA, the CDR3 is TGTGCCAGCAGCTTGGTGTATGGGGAGGGGTACGAGCAGTACTTC.

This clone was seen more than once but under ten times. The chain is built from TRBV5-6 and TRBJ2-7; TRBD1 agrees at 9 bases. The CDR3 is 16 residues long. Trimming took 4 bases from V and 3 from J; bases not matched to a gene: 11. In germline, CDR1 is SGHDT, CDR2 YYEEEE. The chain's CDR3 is CASSKGQGGWGYEQYF. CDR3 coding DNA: TGTGCCAGCAGCAAGGGACAGGGTGGATGGGGCTACGAGCAGTACTTC.

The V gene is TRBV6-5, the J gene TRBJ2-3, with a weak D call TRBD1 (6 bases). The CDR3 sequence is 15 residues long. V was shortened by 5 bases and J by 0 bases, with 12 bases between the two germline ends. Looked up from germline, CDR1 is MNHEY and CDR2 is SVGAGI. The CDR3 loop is CASSRGTLSTDTQYF. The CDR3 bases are TGTGCCAGCAGTAGGGGGACACTCAGCACAGATACGCAGTATTTT.

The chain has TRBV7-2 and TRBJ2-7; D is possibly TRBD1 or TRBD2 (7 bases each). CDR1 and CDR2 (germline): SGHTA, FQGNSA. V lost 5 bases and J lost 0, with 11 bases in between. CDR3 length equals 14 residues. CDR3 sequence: CASSSGTASYEQYF. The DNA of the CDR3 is TGTGCCAGCAGCAGCGGGACAGCCTCCTACGAGCAGTACTTC.

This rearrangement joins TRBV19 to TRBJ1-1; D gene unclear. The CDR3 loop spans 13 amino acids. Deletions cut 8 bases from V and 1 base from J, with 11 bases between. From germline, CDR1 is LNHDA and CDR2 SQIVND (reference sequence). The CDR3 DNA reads TGTGCCAGTTCCCGGACGGAGAACACTGAAGCTTTCTTT. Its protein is CASSRTENTEAFF.

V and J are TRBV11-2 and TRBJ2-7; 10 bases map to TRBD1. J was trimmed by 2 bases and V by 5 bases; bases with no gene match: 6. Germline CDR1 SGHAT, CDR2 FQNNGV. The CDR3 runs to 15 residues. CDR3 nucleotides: TGTGCCAGCAGCGCGACCGGGACAGGGGCCTACGAGCAGTACTTC. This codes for CASSATGTGAYEQYF. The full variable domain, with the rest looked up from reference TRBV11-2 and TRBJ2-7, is EAGVAQSPRYKIIEKRQSVAFWCNPISGHATLYWYQQILGQGPKLLIQFQNNGVVDDSQLPKDRFSAERLKGVDSTLKIQPAKLEDSAVYLCASSATGTGAYEQYFGPGTRLTVT.

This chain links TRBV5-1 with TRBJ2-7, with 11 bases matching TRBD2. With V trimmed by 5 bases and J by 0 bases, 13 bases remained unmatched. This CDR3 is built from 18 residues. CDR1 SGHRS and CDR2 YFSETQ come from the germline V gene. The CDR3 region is CASSYKPGLAASSYEQYF. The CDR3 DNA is TGCGCCAGCAGTTATAAACCGGGACTAGCGGCCAGCTCCTACGAGCAGTACTTC.

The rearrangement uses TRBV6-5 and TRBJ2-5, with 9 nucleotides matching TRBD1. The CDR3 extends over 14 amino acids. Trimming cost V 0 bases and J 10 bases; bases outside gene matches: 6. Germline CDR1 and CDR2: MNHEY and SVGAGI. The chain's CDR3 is CASSYSRQGVDQYF. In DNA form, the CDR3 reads TGTGCCAGCAGTTACTCGAGACAGGGGGTGGACCAGTACTTC.

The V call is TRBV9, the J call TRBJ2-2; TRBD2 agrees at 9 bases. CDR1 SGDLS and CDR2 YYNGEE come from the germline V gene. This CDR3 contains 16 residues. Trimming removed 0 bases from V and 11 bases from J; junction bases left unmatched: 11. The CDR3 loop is CASSVETSGIRVELFF. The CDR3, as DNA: TGTGCCAGCAGCGTAGAGACTAGCGGCATAAGGGTAGAGCTGTTTTTT.

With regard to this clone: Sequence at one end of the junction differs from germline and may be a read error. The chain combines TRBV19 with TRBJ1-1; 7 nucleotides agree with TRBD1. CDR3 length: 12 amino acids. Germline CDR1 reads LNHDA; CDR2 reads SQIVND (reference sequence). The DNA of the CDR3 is TGTGCCAGTAGTATAGCCGGGACAGTGTTTTCTTTT. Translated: CASSIAGTVFSF.

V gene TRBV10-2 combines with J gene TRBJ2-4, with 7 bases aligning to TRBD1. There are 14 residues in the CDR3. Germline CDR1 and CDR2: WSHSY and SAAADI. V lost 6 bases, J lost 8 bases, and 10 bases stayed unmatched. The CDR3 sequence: CASSLRQGVDIQYF. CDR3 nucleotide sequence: TGCGCCAGCAGCCTAAGACAGGGCGTAGACATTCAGTACTTC.

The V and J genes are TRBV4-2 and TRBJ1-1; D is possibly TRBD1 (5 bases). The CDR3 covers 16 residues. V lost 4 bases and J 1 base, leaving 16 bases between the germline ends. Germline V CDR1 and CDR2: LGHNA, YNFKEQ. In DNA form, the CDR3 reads TGTGCCAGCAGCCTAATTAGTCGGGGGGAGAACACTGAAGCTTTCTTT. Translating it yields CASSLISRGENTEAFF.

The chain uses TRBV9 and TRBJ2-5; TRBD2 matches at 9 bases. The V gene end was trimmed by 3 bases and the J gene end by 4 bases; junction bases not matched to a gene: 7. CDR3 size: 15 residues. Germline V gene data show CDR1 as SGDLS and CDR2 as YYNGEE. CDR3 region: CASSDISGGPETQYF. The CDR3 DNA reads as TGTGCCAGCAGCGACATTAGCGGGGGTCCAGAGACCCAGTACTTC.

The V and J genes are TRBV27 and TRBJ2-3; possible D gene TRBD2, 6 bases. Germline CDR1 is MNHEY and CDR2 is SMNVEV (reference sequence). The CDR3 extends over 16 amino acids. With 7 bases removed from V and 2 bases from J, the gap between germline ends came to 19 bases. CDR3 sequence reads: CASTSTGRGYTDTQYF. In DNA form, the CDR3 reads TGTGCCAGCACCTCGACCGGGCGGGGTTACACAGATACGCAGTATTTT.

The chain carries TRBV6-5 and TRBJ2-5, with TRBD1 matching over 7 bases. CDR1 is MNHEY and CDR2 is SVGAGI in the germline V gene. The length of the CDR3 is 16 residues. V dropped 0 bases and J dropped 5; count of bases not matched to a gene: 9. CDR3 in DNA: TGTGCCAGCAGTTACTCGATAGGACAGGCCTACGAGACCCAGTACTTC. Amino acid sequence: CASSYSIGQAYETQYF.

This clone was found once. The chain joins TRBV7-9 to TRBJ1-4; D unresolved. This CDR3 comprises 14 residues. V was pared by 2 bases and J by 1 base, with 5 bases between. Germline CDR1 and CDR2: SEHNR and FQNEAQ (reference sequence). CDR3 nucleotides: TGTGCCAGCAGCTTATGGGGAACTAATGAAAAACTGTTTTTT. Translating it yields CASSLWGTNEKLFF.

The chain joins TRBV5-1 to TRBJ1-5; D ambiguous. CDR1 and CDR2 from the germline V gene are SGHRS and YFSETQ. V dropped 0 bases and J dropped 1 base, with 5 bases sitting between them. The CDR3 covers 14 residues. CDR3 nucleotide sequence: TGCGCCAGCAGCTTGGAGGGCAGCAATCAGCCCCAGCATTTT. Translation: CASSLEGSNQPQHF.

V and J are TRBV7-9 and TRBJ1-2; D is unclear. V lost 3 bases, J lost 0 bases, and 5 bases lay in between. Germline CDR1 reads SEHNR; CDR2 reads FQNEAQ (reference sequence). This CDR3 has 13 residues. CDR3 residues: CASSFDANYGYTF. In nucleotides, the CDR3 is TGTGCCAGCAGCTTTGACGCTAACTATGGCTACACCTTC.

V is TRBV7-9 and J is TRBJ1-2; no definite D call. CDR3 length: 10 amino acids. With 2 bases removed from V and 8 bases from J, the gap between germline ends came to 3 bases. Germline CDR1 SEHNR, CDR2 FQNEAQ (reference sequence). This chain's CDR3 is CASSLRGYTF. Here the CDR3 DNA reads TGTGCCAGCAGCTTACGAGGCTACACCTTC.